This record covers a single T cell receptor (beta chain). Its specificity is unknown. Profiled with immunoSEQ multiplex PCR; TCRdb holds only in-frame clones, not every one. Of about 400,000 clones listed, around 91% are singletons. The treatment here: 19 received Ad26.COV2.S at low or high dose, single or two shots; 5 received placebo; per-sample allocation not given. Repertoires come from day 63 after the first vaccine or placebo injection. An 18-55-year-old adult in Boston served as donor. This vaccine is an Ad26 vector that expresses the Wuhan-strain SARS-CoV-2 spike. This entry is derived from a study of Ad26.COV2.S vaccination and SARS-CoV-2 variants. Background on the study: Donor allocation was to the COV1001 Ad26.COV2.S trial arm. Study-level points and caveats: Measurements of TCR breadth and depth may have given underestimates of the total T cell responses.

With V trimmed by 6 bases and J by 2 bases, 2 bases remained unmatched. The germline gives CDR1 SGHVS, CDR2 FQNEAQ. The CDR3 extends over 15 amino acids. The sequence derives from a person aged 18-60 years who received the Ad26.COV2.S COVID-19 vaccine or a placebo. The sample in question was peripheral blood, obtained in a trial of Ad26.COV2.S vaccine versus placebo. The chain links TRBV7-8 to TRBJ2-2; TRBD1 agrees at 11 bases. CDR3 in DNA: TGTGCCAGCAGAAGGACAGGGGGCAACACCGGGGAGCTGTTTTTT. Residues: CASRRTGGNTGELFF.